A single TCR beta chain is shown here with its context. The antigen remains unidentified. This record comes from a study of brain T cells in children with intractable seizures. The assay was immunoSEQ multiplex PCR, and TCRdb's table has in-frame clones only and misses some. The table shows 300,000 to 400,000 clones, with 93% occurring only once. Study-wide results and caveats: Absence of clones before surgery may stem from lower sequencing depth.

The time point was: blood from clinic visit 5 months post-surgery; TSC patient then seizure free. Only cases whose brain tissue showed the highest T cell transcript signatures were sequenced. At least one anti-epileptic drug was given before surgery. The length of the CDR3 is 17 residues. Trimming removed 2 bases from V and 5 bases from J; junction bases left unmatched: 13. Germline V gene sequence: CDR1 SGDLS, CDR2 YYNGEE. The chain combines TRBV9 with TRBJ2-5, with 9 bases matching TRBD2. The sequenced sample was peripheral blood, obtained more than 4 months after surgery. The TCR was taken from a boy under three years old with tuberous sclerosis and intractable seizures. The CDR3 is CASSVGDYLAGIETQYF. The DNA for the CDR3 is TGTGCCAGCAGCGTTGGGGATTACCTAGCGGGGATCGAGACCCAGTACTTC. The whole variable domain, filled in from reference TRBV9 and TRBJ2-5, reads DSGVTQTPKHLITATGQRVTLRCSPRSGDLSVYWYQQSLDQGLQFLIQYYNGEERAKGNILERFSAQQFPDLHSELNLSSLELGDSALYFCASSVGDYLAGIETQYFGPGTRLLVL.